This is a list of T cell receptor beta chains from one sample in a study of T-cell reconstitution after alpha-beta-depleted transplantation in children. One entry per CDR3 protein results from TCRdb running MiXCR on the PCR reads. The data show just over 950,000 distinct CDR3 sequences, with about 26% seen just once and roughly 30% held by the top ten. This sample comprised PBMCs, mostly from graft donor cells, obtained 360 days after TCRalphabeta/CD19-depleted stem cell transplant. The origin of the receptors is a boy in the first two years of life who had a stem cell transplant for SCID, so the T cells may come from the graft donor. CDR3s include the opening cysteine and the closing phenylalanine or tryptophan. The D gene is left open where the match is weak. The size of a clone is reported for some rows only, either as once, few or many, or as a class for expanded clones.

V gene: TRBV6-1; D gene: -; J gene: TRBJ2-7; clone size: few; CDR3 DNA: TGTGCCAGCAGTCGCGGACACCACTACGAGCAGTACTTC; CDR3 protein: CASSRGHHYEQYF
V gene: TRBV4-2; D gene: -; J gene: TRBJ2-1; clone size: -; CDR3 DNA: TGTGCCAGCAGCCAAGATCGCGGCACTTACAATGAGCAGTTCTTC; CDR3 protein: CASSQDRGTYNEQFF
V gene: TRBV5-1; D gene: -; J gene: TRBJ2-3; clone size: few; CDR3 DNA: TGCGCCAGCAGCTGGATGACTAAGCGAAGCACAGATACGCAGTATTTT; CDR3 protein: CASSWMTKRSTDTQYF
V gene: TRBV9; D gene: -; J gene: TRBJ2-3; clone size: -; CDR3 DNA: TGTGCCAGCAGCGTATCCCCCCGGGGGGCCACAGATACGCAGTATTTT; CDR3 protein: CASSVSPRGATDTQYF
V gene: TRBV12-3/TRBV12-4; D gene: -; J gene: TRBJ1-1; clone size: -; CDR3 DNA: TGTGCCAGCAGTTTTTGGGCTAACACTGAAGCTTTCTTT; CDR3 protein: CASSFWANTEAFF
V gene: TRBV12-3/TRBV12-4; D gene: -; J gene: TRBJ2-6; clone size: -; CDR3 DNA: TGTGCCAGCAGTTTCCAGGTCTCTGGGGCCAACGTCCTGACTTTC; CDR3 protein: CASSFQVSGANVLTF
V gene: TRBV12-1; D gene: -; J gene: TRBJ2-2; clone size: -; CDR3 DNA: TGTGCCAGCAGCTTTCGGGTAACGGGGGGCGCGAACACCGGGGAGCTGTTTTTT; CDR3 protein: CASSFRVTGGANTGELFF
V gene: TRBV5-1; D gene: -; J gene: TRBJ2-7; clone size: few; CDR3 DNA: TGCGCCAGCAGCTGGGCAGGGTTCGACGAGCAGTACTTC; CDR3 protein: CASSWAGFDEQYF
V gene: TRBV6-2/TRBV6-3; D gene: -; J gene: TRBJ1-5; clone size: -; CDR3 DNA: TGTGCCAGCAACTCCCGGGGCCGGACCGCCAATCAGCCCCAGCATTTT; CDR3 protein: CASNSRGRTANQPQHF
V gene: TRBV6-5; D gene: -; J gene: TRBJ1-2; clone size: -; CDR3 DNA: TGTGCCAGCAGTTACTCGACCAGGGTTCGTGGCTACACCTTC; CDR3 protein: CASSYSTRVRGYTF
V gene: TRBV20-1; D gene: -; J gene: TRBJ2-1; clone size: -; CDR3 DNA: TGCAGTGCTAGACGGGCAGCAGCCGATGAGCAGTTCTTC; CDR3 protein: CSARRAAADEQFF
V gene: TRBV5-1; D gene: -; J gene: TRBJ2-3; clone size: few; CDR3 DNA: TGCGCCAGCAGCTCCGACAGTCGAGGGACAGATACGCAGTATTTT; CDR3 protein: CASSSDSRGTDTQYF
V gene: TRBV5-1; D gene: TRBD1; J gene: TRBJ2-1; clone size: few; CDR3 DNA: TGCGCCAGCAGCTCTGTCCCGGGACAGGGGGAGGCTTACAATGAGCAGTTCTTC; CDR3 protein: CASSSVPGQGEAYNEQFF
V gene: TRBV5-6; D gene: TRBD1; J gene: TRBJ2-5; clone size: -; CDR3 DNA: TGTGCCAGCAGCTCGGACAGGGGGGAACTTCAAGAGACCCAGTACTTC; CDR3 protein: CASSSDRGELQETQYF
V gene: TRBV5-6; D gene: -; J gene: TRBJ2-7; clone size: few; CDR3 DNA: TGTGCCAGCAGCTGGGGGTTAGGAAGTTACGAGCAGTACTTC; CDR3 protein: CASSWGLGSYEQYF
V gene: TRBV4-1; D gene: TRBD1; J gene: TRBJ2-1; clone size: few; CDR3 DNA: TGCGCCAGCAGCCAGGGGCCACAGGGGTGGTCCTACAATGAGCAGTTCTTC; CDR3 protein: CASSQGPQGWSYNEQFF
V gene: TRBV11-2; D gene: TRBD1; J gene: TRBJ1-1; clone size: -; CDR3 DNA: TGTGCCAGCAGCTCATTCGGCAGGGGGTTCAACACTGAAGCTTTCTTT; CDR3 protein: CASSSFGRGFNTEAFF
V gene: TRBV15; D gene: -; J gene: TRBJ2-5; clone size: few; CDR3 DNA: TGTGCCACCAGCAGCGGTACCGCGTGGCAAGAGACCCAGTACTTC; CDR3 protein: CATSSGTAWQETQYF
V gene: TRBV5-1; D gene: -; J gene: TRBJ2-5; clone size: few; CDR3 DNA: TGCGCCAGCAATACGGGTGGATGGACCGAAGAGACCCAGTACTTC; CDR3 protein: CASNTGGWTEETQYF
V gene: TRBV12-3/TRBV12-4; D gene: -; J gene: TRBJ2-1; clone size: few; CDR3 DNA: TGTGCCAGCAGTACGAGTGGGGGGGGGCCGGGTGAGCAGTTCTTC; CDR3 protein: CASSTSGGGPGEQFF
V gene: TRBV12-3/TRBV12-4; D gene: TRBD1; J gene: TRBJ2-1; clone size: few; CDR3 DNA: TGTGCCAGCAGTTTAGGAAGAGGGGGCTCTACGAGCTCCTACAATGAGCAGTTCTTC; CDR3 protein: CASSLGRGGSTSSYNEQFF
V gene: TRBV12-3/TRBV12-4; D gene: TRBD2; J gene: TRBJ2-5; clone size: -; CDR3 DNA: TGTGCCAGCCTACCTCGGAGGCCAGGGACTAGCGGGGAAGAGACCCAGTACTTC; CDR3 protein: CASLPRRPGTSGEETQYF
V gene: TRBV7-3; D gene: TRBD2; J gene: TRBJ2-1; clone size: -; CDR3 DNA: TGTGCCAGCAGCGCTACTAGCGCCCGCTCCTACAATGAGCAGTTCTTC; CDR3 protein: CASSATSARSYNEQFF
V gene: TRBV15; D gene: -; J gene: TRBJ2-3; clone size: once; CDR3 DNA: TGTGCCACCAGCCCCACACCCGGAGGGTGGGTCAGCACAGATACGCAGTATTTT; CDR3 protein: CATSPTPGGWVSTDTQYF
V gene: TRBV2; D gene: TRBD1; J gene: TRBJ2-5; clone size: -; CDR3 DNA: TGTGCCAGCAGAGCCGGGACAGTCCAAGAGACCCAGTACTTC; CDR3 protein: CASRAGTVQETQYF
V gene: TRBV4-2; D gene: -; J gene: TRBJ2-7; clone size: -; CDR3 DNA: TGTGCCAGCAGCCAAGGTTCCCGCTCCGAGCAGTACTTC; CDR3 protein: CASSQGSRSEQYF
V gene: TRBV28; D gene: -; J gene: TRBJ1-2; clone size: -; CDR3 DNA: TGTGCCAGCAGTTTACACCCAGCAGGGAACTATGGCTACACCTTC; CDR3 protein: CASSLHPAGNYGYTF
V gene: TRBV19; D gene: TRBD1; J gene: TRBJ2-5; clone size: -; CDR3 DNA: TGTGCCAGTAGGAAAGGACAGGGAGGCGAGACCCAGTACTTC; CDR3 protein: CASRKGQGGETQYF
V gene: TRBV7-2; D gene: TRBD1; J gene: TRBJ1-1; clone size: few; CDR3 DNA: TGTGCCAGCAGATATAAACAGGGGGCGGGGACTGAAGCTTTCTTT; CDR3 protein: CASRYKQGAGTEAFF